The 27 T cell receptor beta chains given below trace back to one sample, sequenced in a study of blood T cell repertoires in COVID-19. The repertoire was sequenced with immunoSEQ multiplex PCR; TCRdb's copy has only in-frame clones and lacks some. The sample shows about 250,000 clones, more than 80% of them seen only once. The sequencing sample was made of PBMCs or T cells enriched from blood (not recorded which). Source of these receptors: a woman aged 18-35 years who had recovered from COVID-19.

The chain combines TRBV5-4 with TRBJ2-3; 9 bases fit TRBD2. The germline V gene encodes CDR1 SGHNT and CDR2 YYREEE (reference sequence). This CDR3 has 17 residues. Losses at the gene ends were 0 bases for V and 0 bases for J; bases not matched to a gene: 5. The CDR3 nucleotides read TGTGCCAGCAGCTTGGGCGGGGGGGCCTCTAGCACAGATACGCAGTATTTT. As protein: CASSLGGGASSTDTQYF.

J is TRBJ2-7 and V is TRBV6-5; D gene ambiguous. Trimming removed 5 bases at V and 3 bases at J, with 14 bases between. The CDR3 length is 14 residues. Germline V CDR1 and CDR2: MNHEY, SVGAGI. CDR3 region: CASSTDSLFYEQYF. The CDR3, as DNA: TGTGCCAGCAGTACCGACTCCTTATTCTACGAGCAGTACTTC.

V is TRBV30 and J is TRBJ1-2; tentative D call: TRBD1 (5 bases). Per germline, CDR1 GTSNPN and CDR2 SVGIG (reference sequence). This CDR3 has 16 amino acids. With 3 bases removed from V and 1 base from J, the gap between germline ends came to 18 bases. DNA of the CDR3: TGTGCCTGGAGCGCAGACTCCGGCAGGGATAACTATGGCTACACCTTC. Its protein is CAWSADSGRDNYGYTF.

The V call is TRBV19, the J call TRBJ2-5; 7 nucleotides align to TRBD1. CDR1 is LNHDA, CDR2 SQIVND, per germline (reference sequence). V lost 8 bases to trimming and J lost 2 bases; unmatched junction nucleotides: 5. This CDR3 has 13 amino acids. Here the CDR3 reads CASGQGQQETQYF. Written as DNA, the CDR3 is TGTGCCAGTGGCCAGGGACAGCAAGAGACCCAGTACTTC.

The chain is built from TRBV5-6 and TRBJ1-2, with TRBD1 as a possible D gene (5 bases). CDR3 length: 13 residues. Looked up from germline, CDR1 is SGHDT and CDR2 is YYEEEE. V was clipped by 4 bases and J by 7 bases, with 14 bases between them. CDR3 in DNA: TGTGCCAGCAGCCCTACAGAGGGACTTGGCTACACCTTC. Its protein is CASSPTEGLGYTF.

The chain joins TRBV7-8 to TRBJ1-5, with 7 bases aligning to TRBD1. After removal of 3 bases from V and 6 bases from J, the junction contained 5 bases not matched to a gene. The V gene's germline CDR1 is SGHVS and CDR2 FQNEAQ. There are 14 residues in the CDR3. As DNA, the CDR3 is TGTGCCAGCAGCTTCCAGACAGGGCGTCAGCCCCAGCATTTT. Protein product: CASSFQTGRQPQHF.

The chain recombines TRBV5-1 with TRBJ1-2; the match to TRBD1 covers 8 bases. This CDR3 contains 14 residues. Looked up from germline, CDR1 is SGHRS and CDR2 is YFSETQ. V gave up 1 base and J gave up 7 bases; unmatched junction bases: 6. This CDR3 is CASSLSAGGRGYTF. The CDR3 region has the DNA TGCGCCAGCAGCTTGTCGGCAGGGGGCCGTGGCTACACCTTC. Variable domain in full (rest from reference TRBV5-1 and TRBJ1-2): KAGVTQTPRYLIKTRGQQVTLSCSPISGHRSVSWYQQTPGQGLQFLFEYFSETQRNKGNFPGRFSGRQFSNSRSEMNVSTLELGDSALYLCASSLSAGGRGYTFGSGTRLTVV.

This chain connects TRBV5-1 to TRBJ1-5; possible D gene TRBD1, 5 bases. The germline V gene has CDR1 SGHRS and CDR2 YFSETQ. The germline V and J ends were trimmed by 4 bases and 1 base, with 18 bases remaining between them. The CDR3 runs 17 residues. Here the CDR3 DNA reads TGCGCCAGCAGCCCGGGACTCGGGGGAGAGAGCAATCAGCCCCAGCATTTT. This encodes CASSPGLGGESNQPQHF.

The gene calls are TRBV5-5 and TRBJ1-2, with D possibly being TRBD1 (5 bases). This CDR3 is 13 amino acids long. The V and J ends lost 4 bases and 8 bases respectively, with 15 bases between them. Germline assignment: CDR1 SGHKS and CDR2 YYEKEE (reference sequence). The CDR3 is CASSTQGEKGYTF. The CDR3 bases are TGTGCCAGCAGCACCCAGGGTGAGAAGGGCTACACCTTC.

With respect to this clone: Relative to the germline gene, one junction end is altered; a read error may explain this. This chain connects TRBV5-1 to TRBJ1-1; the D is unclear. The CDR3 is 14 amino acids. The germline V gene encodes CDR1 SGHRS and CDR2 YFSETQ. The CDR3 DNA is TGCGCCAGCAGCTTGATTTCGGGGAACCCTGAAGCTTTCTTT. Protein product: CASSLISGNPEAFF.

V gene TRBV5-1 combines with J gene TRBJ1-1; a possible D gene is TRBD1 (5 bases). Germline V gene sequence: CDR1 SGHRS, CDR2 YFSETQ. This CDR3 region has 13 residues. Deletions cut 4 bases from V and 4 bases from J, with 11 bases between. CDR3 DNA sequence: TGCGCCAGCAGCCCTGGGGCAGGCACTGAAGCTTTCTTT. This translates into CASSPGAGTEAFF.

The chain employs TRBV5-1 and TRBJ2-3; 8 positions agree with TRBD2. This CDR3 region has 14 residues. V lost 4 bases and J lost 4; bases outside the gene matches: 5. Germline lookup yields CDR1 SGHRS and CDR2 YFSETQ. CDR3 region: CASSTGLVPDTQYF. DNA of the CDR3: TGCGCCAGCAGCACGGGACTAGTTCCAGATACGCAGTATTTT.

This chain links TRBV27 with TRBJ1-2; the D is unclear. This CDR3 comprises 16 residues. The germline V gene encodes CDR1 MNHEY and CDR2 SMNVEV (reference sequence). V lost 2 bases and J 6 bases, leaving 19 bases between the germline ends. CDR3 bases: TGTGCCAGCAGTTTAATGGTGGGAGGAACCGGAAATGGCTACACCTTC. Translated, it gives CASSLMVGGTGNGYTF.

This clone was counted between two and nine times. This chain connects TRBV27 to TRBJ2-3; a possible D gene is TRBD1 (5 bases). This CDR3 is 15 amino acids long. Trimming stripped 5 bases from V and 8 bases from J, with 20 bases between. CDR1 is MNHEY and CDR2 is SMNVEV in the germline V gene (reference sequence). The CDR3 loop is CASSPTVVAFGTQYF. DNA of the CDR3: TGTGCCAGCAGTCCGACAGTAGTAGCATTTGGTACGCAGTATTTT.

The V call is TRBV15, the J call TRBJ2-2; 7 bases map to TRBD1. CDR1 LNHNV and CDR2 YYDKDF come from the germline V gene (reference sequence). V trimming: 5 bases; J trimming: 2 bases; junction bases outside the gene matches: 2. The CDR3 runs to 14 residues. The CDR3 nucleotides are TGTGCCACCAGCGTAGGGGGCAACACCGGGGAGCTGTTTTTT. It is translated as CATSVGGNTGELFF.

The V gene is TRBV10-3, the J gene TRBJ1-2; possibly TRBD1 for D (6 bases). CDR1 is ENHRY and CDR2 is SYGVKD in the germline V gene. The CDR3 is made up of 15 amino acids. V dropped 2 bases and J dropped 8 bases, with 18 bases sitting between them. The CDR3: CAISERGQPVNGYTF. Written as DNA, the CDR3 is TGTGCCATCAGTGAGCGAGGACAGCCTGTAAACGGCTACACCTTC.

The chain employs TRBV7-9 and TRBJ2-3, with 7 bases aligning to TRBD2. J gave up 6 bases and V 4 bases, and 13 bases lay outside the gene matches. The germline V gene has CDR1 SEHNR and CDR2 FQNEAQ (reference sequence). CDR3 length: 16 residues. The CDR3: CASSSPTAGDWDTQYF. For the CDR3, the DNA is TGTGCCAGCAGCTCACCCACTGCGGGGGATTGGGATACGCAGTATTTT.

This clone was detected once. This chain uses TRBV28 with TRBJ1-5; TRBD1 agrees at 7 bases. In germline, CDR1 is MDHEN, CDR2 SYDVKM. This CDR3 has 15 residues. V lost 5 bases to trimming and J lost 1 base; unmatched junction nucleotides: 5. The CDR3 DNA is TGTGCCAGCAGTGCCGACAGGGTCAGCAATCAGCCCCAGCATTTT. This codes for CASSADRVSNQPQHF.

A single count supports this clone. The V and J genes are TRBV9 and TRBJ1-2, with D possibly TRBD1 on 6 matching bases. The CDR3 runs 13 residues. CDR1 and CDR2 (germline): SGDLS, YYNGEE. V was trimmed by 6 bases and J by 6 bases, leaving 15 bases between them. The CDR3 coding sequence is TGTGCCAGCAACCGGGTGGGGGCGGATGGCTACACCTTC. It codes for CASNRVGADGYTF.

This clone has only a few counts. The same CDR3 can be traced to other DNA sequences in this sample. V is TRBV25-1 and J is TRBJ2-2; a possible D gene is TRBD2 (5 bases). With 4 bases removed from V and 5 bases from J, the gap between germline ends came to 8 bases. From germline, CDR1 is MGHDK and CDR2 SYGVNS. The length of the CDR3 is 13 residues. This chain's CDR3 is CASSGRGTGELFF. The CDR3 DNA sequence: TGTGCCAGCAGTGGCAGAGGGACCGGGGAGCTGTTTTTT.

This chain links TRBV19 with TRBJ2-3, with D perhaps TRBD2 (5 bases). Trimming took 3 bases from V and 0 from J, leaving 13 bases between them. Looked up from germline, CDR1 is LNHDA and CDR2 is SQIVND (reference sequence). CDR3 size: 16 residues. The CDR3 sequence: CASSMLGVISTDTQYF. For the CDR3, the DNA is TGTGCCAGTAGTATGCTGGGAGTCATTAGCACAGATACGCAGTATTTT.

This clone is a singleton in its sample. The chain has TRBV6-5 and TRBJ1-1, with TRBD1 identical over 8 bases. This CDR3 region has 13 residues. V gave up 8 bases and J gave up 1 base; unmatched junction bases: 3. The V gene's germline CDR1 is MNHEY and CDR2 SVGAGI. DNA for the CDR3: TGTGCCAGCCACGGACAGGGGAACACTGAAGCTTTCTTT. Translating gives CASHGQGNTEAFF.

The chain recombines TRBV11-2 with TRBJ1-1; 7 bases fit TRBD1. The V gene's germline CDR1 is SGHAT and CDR2 FQNNGV. With V trimmed by 4 bases and J by 2 bases, 7 bases remained unmatched. The CDR3 length is 15 residues. CDR3 amino acids: CASSSTGVYNTEAFF. Written as DNA, the CDR3 is TGTGCCAGCAGCTCAACAGGGGTTTATAACACTGAAGCTTTCTTT.

The rearrangement uses TRBV24-1 and TRBJ1-5; TRBD1 matches 8 bases. Unmatched junction bases numbered 3, after V lost 4 bases and J lost 2 bases. CDR1 is KGHDR, CDR2 SFDVKD, per germline. The CDR3 totals 15 residues. As DNA, the CDR3 is TGTGCCACCAGTGAGGACAGGGAGGGCAATCAGCCCCAGCATTTT. Translating it yields CATSEDREGNQPQHF.

This clone has just one count. This chain links TRBV2 with TRBJ1-5; a weak D match, TRBD1 (6 bases). The germline gives CDR1 SNHLY, CDR2 FYNNEI. CDR3 length equals 14 residues. Trimming took off 3 bases at V and 5 bases at J, with 11 bases between the two ends. The CDR3 sequence is CASSDGRGYQPQHF. The CDR3 DNA is TGTGCCAGCAGTGATGGCAGGGGTTATCAGCCCCAGCATTTT.

V and J are TRBV5-1 and TRBJ2-5; 10 positions match TRBD1. The V gene's germline CDR1 is SGHRS and CDR2 YFSETQ. The length of the CDR3 is 15 residues. The J segment lost 5 bases and the V segment lost 4 bases, leaving 8 bases of the junction unmatched. CDR3 sequence: CASSAGTGDLETQYF. DNA of the CDR3: TGCGCCAGCAGCGCTGGGACAGGGGATTTGGAGACCCAGTACTTC.

The chain recombines TRBV10-3 with TRBJ2-7, with 8 bases matching TRBD1. Germline trimming cut 0 bases from V and 5 bases from J; bases unmatched to any gene: 12. Germline V CDR1 and CDR2: ENHRY, SYGVKD. The CDR3 is made up of 17 amino acids. The CDR3 DNA follows: TGTGCCATCAGTGAGTCGGAACCCGGGACAGGTCCCAACGAGCAGTACTTC. Residues: CAISESEPGTGPNEQYF.